These 25 T cell receptor beta chains were all obtained from the same sample, sequenced in a study of T cells after yellow fever vaccination. TCRdb redid the calling of the 5' RACE reads with MiXCR, one entry per CDR3 protein. The table records approximately 160,000 distinct CDR3 sequences, about a tenth of them present only once. The sequencing used CD8+ T cells sorted from PBMCs, collected 45 days after the yellow fever booster vaccination. Source of these receptors: a man aged 18 to 30 who received the YFV17D yellow fever vaccine.

The gene calls are TRBV4-3 and TRBJ1-6; D ambiguous. Germline CDR1 and CDR2: LGHNA and YSLEER. The V and J ends lost 0 bases and 8 bases respectively, with 20 bases between them. The CDR3 contains 18 residues. The CDR3 sequence: CASSQDLRVVQEHSPLHF. CDR3 DNA: TGCGCCAGCAGCCAAGATCTAAGGGTTGTGCAGGAGCATTCACCCCTCCACTTT.

The chain combines TRBV19 with TRBJ1-5; D remains unclear. Germline lookup yields CDR1 LNHDA and CDR2 SQIVND (reference sequence). Trimming took 3 bases from V and 5 from J, leaving 5 bases between them. CDR3 length: 12 amino acids. The CDR3 protein is CASSIPDQPQHF. CDR3 nucleotides: TGTGCCAGTAGTATCCCGGATCAGCCCCAGCATTTT. Using reference TRBV19 and TRBJ1-5 for the parts outside the CDR3, the full variable domain is DGGITQSPKYLFRKEGQNVTLSCEQNLNHDAMYWYRQDPGQGLRLIYYSQIVNDFQKGDIAEGYSVSREKKESFPLTVTSAQKNPTAFYLCASSIPDQPQHFGDGTRLSIL.

This rearrangement joins TRBV5-1 to TRBJ2-5, with D possibly being TRBD1 (5 bases). Germline values: CDR1 SGHRS, CDR2 YFSETQ. V lost 1 base and J lost 5, with 6 bases in between. The CDR3 loop spans 12 amino acids. The CDR3 protein is CASSLSGETQYF. The CDR3 DNA is TGCGCCAGCAGCTTGTCAGGGGAGACCCAGTACTTC.

This chain uses TRBV12-2 with TRBJ2-7; TRBD2 is the table's D call and was not checked against the DNA. TRBV12-2 represents a pseudogene. This CDR3 comprises 18 residues. Written as DNA, the CDR3 is TGTGCAAGTCGCTTCCCTCAGACTAGCGGGGGACAAACCGACGAGCAGTACTTC. Protein: CASRFPQTSGGQTDEQYF.

In this sample, this clonotype turned up many times. The genes are TRBV20-1 and TRBJ2-1; 7 nucleotides agree with TRBD2. The CDR3 loop spans 15 amino acids. V was clipped by 3 bases and J by 3 bases; unmatched bases: 8. Germline CDR1 reads DFQATT; CDR2 reads SNEGSKA (reference sequence). In DNA, the CDR3 is TGCAGTGCTAGGCTTCTCCGGGGGGACTACAATGAGCAGTTCTTC. The encoded protein is CSARLLRGDYNEQFF.

This sequence joins TRBV12-3 or TRBV12-4 and TRBJ2-7; perhaps TRBD2 as D (6 bases). The V end was cut by 6 bases, the J end by 3 bases, with 12 bases between. CDR3 length: 13 residues. CDR3 protein: CASSMSGVYEQYF. The DNA for the CDR3 is TGTGCCAGCAGCATGTCGGGAGTCTACGAGCAGTACTTC.

This chain uses TRBV7-6 with TRBJ1-5, with D unclear. Germline assignment: CDR1 SGHVS and CDR2 FNYEAQ. This CDR3 has 12 amino acids. With 5 bases removed from V and 3 bases from J, the gap between germline ends came to 5 bases. The CDR3 coding sequence is TGTGCCAGCAGCCATATCAATCAGCCCCAGCATTTT. This translates into CASSHINQPQHF.

This clonotype was picked up a small number of times. CDR3 protein: CASSPTEVREQYF. CDR3 coding DNA: TGTGCCAGCAGCCCGACAGAGGTGAGGGAGCAGTACTTC. The chain recombines TRBV7-9 with TRBJ2-7, with a possible D match to TRBD1 (5 bases). The CDR3 is 13 residues long. Per the germline V gene, CDR1 is SEHNR and CDR2 is FQNEAQ (reference sequence). V lost 5 bases and J 7 bases, leaving 15 bases between the germline ends.

This clonotype was observed many times. The chain employs TRBV4-2 and TRBJ2-7; 14 bases align to TRBD2. Germline values: CDR1 LGHNA, CDR2 YNFKEQ. Unmatched junction bases numbered 16, after V lost 1 base and J lost 11 bases. The CDR3 covers 18 residues. DNA of the CDR3: TGTGCCAGCAGCCAAGGACTAGCGGGGGGGCATCTGACGAGCGGGAAGTACTTC. This sequence encodes CASSQGLAGGHLTSGKYF.

The CDR3 spells CAISAVQPGDTQYF. The CDR3 DNA follows: TGTGCCATCAGTGCGGTCCAACCAGGGGATACGCAGTATTTT. The genes are TRBV10-3 and TRBJ2-3; tentatively, D is TRBD1 (5 bases). Trimming pared 4 bases from V and 6 bases from J, leaving 14 bases between. Germline CDR1 reads ENHRY; CDR2 reads SYGVKD. This CDR3 region has 14 residues.

The chain recombines TRBV4-1 with TRBJ2-1, with 8 bases matching TRBD2. The CDR3 is made up of 20 amino acids. Germline loops: CDR1 MGHRA, CDR2 YSYEKL. Trimming cost V 0 bases and J 1 base; bases outside gene matches: 14. The CDR3 DNA is TGCGCCAGCAGCCAAGATTTCGGGGGGGCCGGCTATTCGTCCTACAATGAGCAGTTCTTC. This encodes CASSQDFGGAGYSSYNEQFF.

The genes are TRBV9 and TRBJ2-1, with TRBD2 matching over 13 bases. CDR1 is SGDLS, CDR2 YYNGEE, per germline. This CDR3 comprises 17 residues. The V segment lost 3 bases and the J segment 6 bases; nucleotides outside the gene matches: 9. The chain's CDR3 is CASSELTSGGNFNEQFF. The DNA for the CDR3 is TGTGCCAGCAGCGAGCTGACTAGCGGGGGGAATTTCAATGAGCAGTTCTTC. Complete variable domain (other parts from reference TRBV9 and TRBJ2-1): DSGVTQTPKHLITATGQRVTLRCSPRSGDLSVYWYQQSLDQGLQFLIQYYNGEERAKGNILERFSAQQFPDLHSELNLSSLELGDSALYFCASSELTSGGNFNEQFFGPGTRLTVL.

This clonotype was seen ten or more times. V and J are TRBV4-1 and TRBJ2-1; the D gene could be TRBD1 or TRBD2 (5 bases each). There are 14 residues in the CDR3. V was cut by 3 bases and J by 5 bases, with 11 bases left in between. Germline-derived CDR1 and CDR2 are MGHRA and YSYEKL. The CDR3 DNA sequence: TGCGCCAGCAGCCAGGGGGTAGGGGACAATGAGCAGTTCTTC. Its protein product is CASSQGVGDNEQFF.

The chain has TRBV27 and TRBJ1-2; TRBD1 aligns across 7 bases. The junction had 5 bases not matched to a gene; V was cut back by 3 bases and J by 4 bases. Germline V CDR1 and CDR2: MNHEY, SMNVEV (reference sequence). The CDR3 runs 14 residues. Here the CDR3 reads CASSFIAGGYGYTF. CDR3 bases: TGTGCCAGCAGTTTTATCGCAGGGGGCTATGGCTACACCTTC.

The CDR3 DNA is TGCAGCGTTGAAAAAATGGAGACCCAGTACTTC. It codes for CSVEKMETQYF. The chain combines TRBV29-1 with TRBJ2-5; unclear D gene. This CDR3 is 11 amino acids long. With 2 bases removed from V and 5 bases from J, the gap between germline ends came to 6 bases. Germline V lookup: CDR1 SQVTM, CDR2 ANQGSEA.

The chain recombines TRBV7-9 with TRBJ2-7; no clear D. Trimming left V 0 bases short and J 1 base short, with 4 bases between. Germline V gene sequence: CDR1 SEHNR, CDR2 FQNEAQ (reference sequence). The CDR3 loop spans 13 amino acids. The CDR3 coding sequence is TGTGCCAGCAGCTTAGCGGTGTCCTACGAGCAGTACTTC. Its protein is CASSLAVSYEQYF.

This clonotype showed up many times. V and J are TRBV5-1 and TRBJ1-1, with D maybe TRBD1 (5 bases). Trimming stripped 4 bases from V and 3 bases from J, with 10 bases between. Germline lookup yields CDR1 SGHRS and CDR2 YFSETQ. This CDR3 is built from 13 residues. Here the CDR3 reads CASSPRVDTEAFF. The CDR3 DNA is TGCGCCAGCAGCCCCAGGGTTGACACTGAAGCTTTCTTT.

The chain has TRBV7-9 and TRBJ2-5; 9 nucleotides line up with TRBD2. Trimming cost V 5 bases and J 4 bases; bases outside gene matches: 8. The CDR3 sequence is 15 residues long. Per germline, CDR1 SEHNR and CDR2 FQNEAQ (reference sequence). CDR3 coding DNA: TGTGCCAGCAGCGCCCCAGCGGGGGGCGGAGAGACCCAGTACTTC. Encoded protein: CASSAPAGGGETQYF.

In this sample, this clonotype turned up a few times. This chain uses TRBV7-9 with TRBJ2-3; 8 nucleotides agree with TRBD2. CDR1 and CDR2 (germline): SEHNR, FQNEAQ (reference sequence). J was trimmed by 3 bases and V by 6 bases; bases with no gene match: 8. The CDR3 contains 15 residues. The DNA for the CDR3 is TGTGCCAGCAGGCCCAGCGGGGGTCGGACAGATACGCAGTATTTT. As protein: CASRPSGGRTDTQYF.

A few counts support this clonotype. The CDR3 DNA reads TGTGCCAGCAGCTCCCAAGGTAGCGGGGGGTACCAAGAGACCCAGTACTTC. Its protein is CASSSQGSGGYQETQYF. The chain employs TRBV7-2 and TRBJ2-5, with 10 bases identical to TRBD2. Germline loops: CDR1 SGHTA, CDR2 FQGNSA. V lost 4 bases and J lost 0; bases outside the gene matches: 8. The CDR3 is 17 residues long.

V usage is TRBV6-2 or TRBV6-3 and J usage is TRBJ1-4; TRBD1 aligns across 9 bases. J was trimmed by 2 bases and V by 6 bases; bases with no gene match: 13. The CDR3 is made up of 18 amino acids. CDR1 is MNHEY, CDR2 SVGEGT, per germline. In DNA form, the CDR3 reads TGTGCCAGCAGCCGTCATCCGGGACAGGGTTGGACTAATGAAAAACTGTTTTTT. This translates into CASSRHPGQGWTNEKLFF.

The chain is built from TRBV7-3 and TRBJ2-2; 15 nucleotides align to TRBD2. Germline lookup yields CDR1 SGHTA and CDR2 FQGTGA. Trimming removed 5 bases from V and 6 bases from J; junction bases left unmatched: 4. The CDR3 sequence is 16 residues long. The CDR3 region is CASSRTSGGAPGELFF. CDR3 bases: TGTGCCAGCAGCAGGACTAGCGGGGGGGCCCCCGGGGAGCTGTTTTTT.

This clonotype appeared a few times. The chain joins TRBV10-2 to TRBJ2-6, with D perhaps matching TRBD1 or TRBD2 (5 bases each). With 0 bases removed from V and 2 bases from J, the gap between germline ends came to 11 bases. Germline values: CDR1 WSHSY, CDR2 SAAADI. This CDR3 has 17 amino acids. The CDR3: CASSESYPGPGANVLTF. The CDR3 nucleotides read TGCGCCAGCAGTGAGTCGTACCCGGGGCCTGGGGCCAACGTCCTGACTTTC.

This rearrangement joins TRBV20-1 to TRBJ1-1; D call uncertain. V lost 2 bases, J lost 3 bases, and 13 bases lay in between. CDR1 DFQATT and CDR2 SNEGSKA come from the germline V gene (reference sequence). This CDR3 region has 14 residues. CDR3 region: CSARRPPVDTEAFF. As DNA, the CDR3 is TGCAGTGCTAGACGACCGCCGGTTGACACTGAAGCTTTCTTT.

The chain links TRBV7-8 to TRBJ1-5; the match to TRBD1 covers 7 bases. Per the germline V gene, CDR1 is SGHVS and CDR2 is FQNEAQ. The V and J ends lost 4 bases and 5 bases, in that order; junction bases with no gene match: 11. The CDR3 has 16 amino acids. The CDR3 nucleotides read TGTGCCAGCAGCTCAAGTACAGGGGCTGGGGATCAGCCCCAGCATTTT. Amino acid sequence: CASSSSTGAGDQPQHF.